Presented here are 12 T cell receptor beta chains from one specimen sequenced in a study of cytomegalovirus exposure and HLA in healthy donors. The PCR used 60 Vbeta and 13 Jbeta primers. Data came from immunoSEQ multiplex PCR; TCRdb stores just in-frame clones and leaves some out. The data hold about 220,000 clones, with over 65% observed a single time. The material sequenced was PBMCs. The receptors shown here come from a man between 18 and 29 years old in good health and CMV-seronegative.

This chain links TRBV28 with TRBJ2-5; 7 bases match TRBD1. With the DNA end fitting TRBJ2-7 better, the J assignment may be wrong. The CDR3 totals 17 residues. Germline values: CDR1 MDHEN, CDR2 SYDVKM. The chain's CDR3 is CASSFGKFRDSSYEQYF. For the CDR3, the DNA is TGTGCCAGCAGTTTTGGGAAATTTAGGGACAGCTCCTACGAGCAGTACTTC.

The chain links TRBV15 to TRBJ2-1; D unresolved. The germline V gene encodes CDR1 LNHNV and CDR2 YYDKDF (reference sequence). The CDR3 loop spans 15 amino acids. Trimming left V 0 bases short and J 6 bases short, with 12 bases between. CDR3 loop: CATSRDQVISNEQFF. In DNA form, the CDR3 reads TGTGCCACCAGCAGAGATCAGGTCATTAGCAATGAGCAGTTCTTC.

This clone came up a few times. The chain employs TRBV10-3 and TRBJ2-5, with a possible D match to TRBD1 (6 bases). Trimming left V 2 bases short and J 5 bases short, with 21 bases between. This CDR3 contains 17 residues. Germline CDR1 reads ENHRY; CDR2 reads SYGVKD. DNA for the CDR3: TGTGCCATCAGTGAGCCCTCTTCATACACAGGGCGGGAGACCCAGTACTTC. Its protein is CAISEPSSYTGRETQYF.

The chain employs TRBV2 and TRBJ2-3, with D tentatively TRBD1 (6 bases). Germline loops: CDR1 SNHLY, CDR2 FYNNEI. This CDR3 spans 13 amino acids. The germline V and J ends were trimmed by 6 bases and 4 bases, with 11 bases remaining between them. The CDR3 loop is CASRQGLADTQYF. Written as DNA, the CDR3 is TGTGCCAGCAGGCAGGGGTTGGCAGATACGCAGTATTTT.

This chain joins TRBV5-1 and TRBJ2-2; 8 bases agree with TRBD1. V was pared by 3 bases and J by 2 bases, with 6 bases of the junction left unmatched. The CDR3 sequence is 16 residues long. Germline V gives CDR1 SGHRS, CDR2 YFSETQ. The DNA of the CDR3 is TGCGCCAGCAGCTCTACCGGGACAGGTAACACCGGGGAGCTGTTTTTT. Its protein is CASSSTGTGNTGELFF.

The chain combines TRBV5-1 with TRBJ1-2; TRBD1 matches at 12 bases. CDR1 and CDR2 (germline): SGHRS, YFSETQ. The CDR3 covers 17 residues. The J segment lost 8 bases and the V segment lost 4 bases, leaving 15 bases of the junction unmatched. The CDR3 reads CASSKRTGQGAEDGYTF. CDR3 DNA: TGCGCCAGCAGCAAAAGAACGGGACAGGGGGCGGAGGACGGCTACACCTTC.

This clone was recorded once. J is TRBJ1-5 and V is TRBV7-9; 10 positions agree with TRBD1. Germline CDR1 is SEHNR and CDR2 is FQNEAQ (reference sequence). The V and J ends lost 6 bases and 6 bases, in that order; junction bases with no gene match: 5. This CDR3 contains 14 residues. CDR3 bases: TGTGCCAGCAGTCGACAGGGGGCAGGTCAGCCCCAGCATTTT. Protein product: CASSRQGAGQPQHF.

The chain combines TRBV30 with TRBJ1-6; maybe TRBD1 (6 bases). CDR1 GTSNPN and CDR2 SVGIG come from the germline V gene (reference sequence). The germline V and J ends were trimmed by 4 bases and 10 bases, with 20 bases remaining between them. The CDR3 contains 15 residues. The CDR3 DNA reads TGTGCCTGGACCCCCCGGGGTAGGGGGAACTCACCCCTCCACTTT. Residues: CAWTPRGRGNSPLHF.

V and J are TRBV7-9 and TRBJ1-3; possibly TRBD1 for D (6 bases). The germline V gene has CDR1 SEHNR and CDR2 FQNEAQ (reference sequence). The CDR3 extends over 13 amino acids. V was cut by 1 base and J by 8 bases, with 9 bases left in between. In DNA form, the CDR3 reads TGTGCCAGCAGCTTAGAGGGGGACCACACCATATATTTT. Its translation: CASSLEGDHTIYF.

This CDR3 reads CASSPYRDRGPNYGYTF. Written as DNA, the CDR3 is TGCGCCAGCAGCCCGTACCGGGACAGGGGGCCAAACTATGGCTACACCTTC. V usage is TRBV5-1 and J usage is TRBJ1-2; 12 bases align to TRBD1. CDR3 length: 17 amino acids. From germline, CDR1 is SGHRS and CDR2 YFSETQ. Trimming at V came to 4 bases and at J to 2 bases, leaving 9 bases not matched to a gene.

J is TRBJ2-2 and V is TRBV7-9, with 8 bases that match TRBD2. This CDR3 spans 16 amino acids. Trimming cost V 4 bases and J 7 bases; bases outside gene matches: 11. Germline CDR1 reads SEHNR; CDR2 reads FQNEAQ (reference sequence). The CDR3 DNA reads TGTGCCAGCAGCTCCAAATCCGGGACTAGTAACGGGGAGCTGTTTTTT. This codes for CASSSKSGTSNGELFF. Complete variable domain (other parts from reference TRBV7-9 and TRBJ2-2): DTGVSQNPRHKITKRGQNVTFRCDPISEHNRLYWYRQTLGQGPEFLTYFQNEAQLEKSRLLSDRFSAERPKGSFSTLEIQRTEQGDSAMYLCASSSKSGTSNGELFFGEGSRLTVL.

The V and J genes are TRBV11-2 and TRBJ2-7, with D possibly being TRBD1 (6 bases). The V gene lost 4 bases and the J gene lost 6 bases, with 19 bases spanning the gap. Germline V gene sequence: CDR1 SGHAT, CDR2 FQNNGV. This CDR3 is 15 amino acids long. CDR3 sequence (DNA): TGTGCCAGCAGCTCGCTACAGGGAAGAGGTGTCGAGCAGTACTTC. Protein sequence: CASSSLQGRGVEQYF.